The 21 T cell receptor beta chains below were found in one sample sequenced in a study of T cells after posttransplantation cyclophosphamide (dated by TCRdb to 2015 to 2016). What this sample's treatment or condition label stands for: high-dose cyclophosphamide on days +3 and +4 as single-agent GVHD prophylaxis. Patients in the PTCy group got busulfan and fludarabine conditioning, a marrow graft from a related or unrelated donor, and cyclophosphamide on days +3 and +4. Receptor amplification or capture employed the immunoSEQ multiplex PCR assay. TCRdb obtained this table from immuneACCESS and retained in-frame rearrangements with V and J assigned. These tables miss some clones; where compared with another copy, unresolved V genes account for less than half of the shortfall, and the remainder is unexplained. The sample profile shows tens of thousands of clones; 90% of them were found once. The ten largest make up 2% to 3% of the sample.

The specimen was PBMCs, collected about 62 days after allogeneic stem cell transplant with posttransplant cyclophosphamide. These receptors were collected from a male patient between 60 and 69 years old who received an allogeneic stem cell transplant from a related donor and was CMV-positive. Some T cells may derive from the graft donor when a transplant has been performed.

The chain is built from TRBV30 and TRBJ2-5; 11 positions match TRBD2. Germline CDR1 reads GTSNPN; CDR2 reads SVGIG (reference sequence). The CDR3 sequence is 15 residues long. Trimming at V came to 4 bases and at J to 1 base, leaving 5 bases not matched to a gene. CDR3 bases: TGTGCCTGGACTAGCGGGGGGCTGCGCCAAGAGACCCAGTACTTC. Amino acid sequence: CAWTSGGLRQETQYF.

The V call is TRBV5-8, the J call TRBJ2-1; no clear D gene. V was pared by 4 bases and J by 2 bases, with 13 bases between. Germline-derived CDR1 and CDR2 are SGHTS and YDEGEE. CDR3 length: 15 amino acids. CDR3 nucleotides: TGTGCCAGCAGCCCTGGGTTGGGCACCTACAATGAGCAGTTCTTC. This translates into CASSPGLGTYNEQFF.

This sequence joins TRBV2 and TRBJ2-3; 8 bases fit TRBD2. Germline V lookup: CDR1 SNHLY, CDR2 FYNNEI. V lost 4 bases and J lost 6; bases outside the gene matches: 12. The CDR3 is 16 residues long. The CDR3 here is CASSGPGGRGPDTQYF. The DNA for the CDR3 is TGTGCCAGCAGTGGCCCGGGGGGGCGGGGGCCGGATACGCAGTATTTT.

V gene TRBV6-6 combines with J gene TRBJ2-7, with 8 bases lining up with TRBD2. V lost 0 bases and J lost 5; bases outside the gene matches: 6. The germline V gene has CDR1 MNHNY and CDR2 SVGAGI (reference sequence). The CDR3 covers 15 residues. CDR3 sequence reads: CASSYSGGGSDEQYF. CDR3 DNA: TGTGCCAGCAGTTACTCAGGCGGGGGGTCCGACGAGCAGTACTTC.

The chain uses TRBV2 and TRBJ2-3; 8 nucleotides match TRBD1. J lost 4 bases, V lost 7 bases, and 7 bases had no gene match. The CDR3 is 14 amino acids. The germline V gene has CDR1 SNHLY and CDR2 FYNNEI. CDR3 in amino acids: CASTIGQGPDTQYF. In DNA, the CDR3 is TGTGCCAGCACTATAGGACAGGGACCAGATACGCAGTATTTT. The whole variable domain, filled in from reference TRBV2 and TRBJ2-3, reads EPEVTQTPSHQVTQMGQEVILRCVPISNHLYFYWYRQILGQKVEFLVSFYNNEISEKSEIFDDQFSVERPDGSNFTLKIRSTKLEDSAMYFCASTIGQGPDTQYFGPGTRLTVL.

The DNA of the CDR3 is TGTGCCAGCAGTTTCCCCGGGACAGGGCCTTATTTCTTT. Protein: CASSFPGTGPYFF. The rearrangement uses TRBV6-5 and TRBJ1-1; 9 nucleotides line up with TRBD1. After removal of 4 bases from V and 13 bases from J, the junction contained 10 bases not matched to a gene. This CDR3 comprises 13 residues. The germline CDR1 and CDR2 sequences are MNHEY and SVGAGI.

The chain has TRBV6-1 and TRBJ2-3; possibly TRBD1 for D (6 bases). This CDR3 contains 14 residues. CDR1 and CDR2 from the germline V gene are MNHNS and SASEGT. V dropped 11 bases and J dropped 1 base, with 16 bases sitting between them. CDR3 nucleotide sequence: TGTGCCGGAAAGACAGGTCTCGGCACAGATACGCAGTATTTT. It codes for CAGKTGLGTDTQYF.

The J gene is TRBJ2-7, the V gene TRBV2; D gene uncertain. V was shortened by 4 bases and J by 1 base, with 5 bases between the two germline ends. The CDR3 has 12 residues. Germline lookup yields CDR1 SNHLY and CDR2 FYNNEI. Here the CDR3 reads CASSGGSYEQYV. The CDR3 DNA reads TGTGCCAGCAGTGGAGGATCCTACGAGCAGTACGTC.

The J gene is TRBJ1-6, the V gene TRBV2, with 10 bases matching TRBD1. The germline V gene encodes CDR1 SNHLY and CDR2 FYNNEI. The CDR3 is 14 residues long. Unmatched junction bases numbered 5, after V lost 8 bases and J lost 7 bases. CDR3 amino acids: CASLRDRGNSPLHF. CDR3 DNA sequence: TGTGCCAGCCTTCGGGACAGGGGAAATTCACCCCTCCACTTT. The full variable domain, with the rest looked up from reference TRBV2 and TRBJ1-6, is EPEVTQTPSHQVTQMGQEVILRCVPISNHLYFYWYRQILGQKVEFLVSFYNNEISEKSEIFDDQFSVERPDGSNFTLKIRSTKLEDSAMYFCASLRDRGNSPLHFGNGTRLTVT.

The chain carries TRBV7-2 and TRBJ1-2; 8 bases map to TRBD1. Losses at the gene ends were 4 bases for V and 1 base for J; bases not matched to a gene: 2. The CDR3 runs to 14 residues. Looked up from germline, CDR1 is SGHTA and CDR2 is FQGNSA. This CDR3 reads CASSSDRGNYGYTF. Here the CDR3 DNA reads TGTGCCAGCAGCTCAGACAGGGGTAACTATGGCTACACCTTC.

V usage is TRBV9 and J usage is TRBJ2-1, with a weak D call TRBD1 (5 bases). Trimming cost V 1 base and J 6 bases, with 11 bases left between them. The CDR3 contains 14 residues. The germline V gene encodes CDR1 SGDLS and CDR2 YYNGEE. CDR3 coding DNA: TGTGCCAGCAGCGTAAGCGCAGGGCTCAATGAGCAGTTCTTC. This codes for CASSVSAGLNEQFF.

This chain joins TRBV27 and TRBJ1-6; D may be TRBD1 (5 bases). The CDR3 runs to 15 residues. With 6 bases removed from V and 8 bases from J, the gap between germline ends came to 17 bases. Germline CDR1 and CDR2: MNHEY and SMNVEV (reference sequence). The CDR3 here is CASRTPRQGDSPLHF. The CDR3 coding sequence is TGTGCCAGCAGAACTCCCCGCCAGGGTGATTCACCCCTCCACTTT.

This chain links TRBV5-1 with TRBJ2-2; 8 bases line up with TRBD1. Germline values: CDR1 SGHRS, CDR2 YFSETQ. V lost 4 bases and J lost 3; bases outside the gene matches: 5. The CDR3 consists of 15 residues. The CDR3 nucleotides are TGCGCCAGCAGCACCAGGGGGCGCGACACCGGGGAGCTGTTTTTT. Translated: CASSTRGRDTGELFF.

The CDR3 bases are TGTGCCAGCAGCTCCCGCTCCGGGACAGGCATCTACGAGCAGTACTTC. It is translated as CASSSRSGTGIYEQYF. V usage is TRBV11-2 and J usage is TRBJ2-7; 8 bases align to TRBD1. V lost 4 bases to trimming and J lost 3 bases; unmatched junction nucleotides: 11. Germline values: CDR1 SGHAT, CDR2 FQNNGV. The CDR3 runs to 16 residues.

This clone turned up a few times. The chain joins TRBV25-1 to TRBJ1-2, with no clear D. Trimming stripped 2 bases from V and 0 bases from J, with 7 bases between. CDR3 length: 14 amino acids. Per the germline V gene, CDR1 is MGHDK and CDR2 is SYGVNS. The CDR3 sequence: CASSEVLANYGYTF. CDR3 DNA: TGTGCCAGCAGTGAAGTTCTTGCTAACTATGGCTACACCTTC.

The chain uses TRBV6-5 and TRBJ1-5; 7 bases map to TRBD1. Germline V gene lookup returns CDR1 MNHEY and CDR2 SVGAGI. V dropped 7 bases and J dropped 8; count of bases not matched to a gene: 11. The CDR3 covers 14 residues. In DNA form, the CDR3 reads TGTGCCAGCATGTACAGGGGAGGATGGGAGCCCCAGCATTTT. Protein sequence: CASMYRGGWEPQHF.

This chain connects TRBV7-8 to TRBJ1-3, with 10 bases matching TRBD1. Germline V gene lookup returns CDR1 SGHVS and CDR2 FQNEAQ. V shed 5 bases and J 3 bases; nucleotides not matched to a gene: 10. CDR3 length equals 17 residues. The CDR3 region is CASSPQGTGVYGNTIYF. The CDR3 DNA is TGTGCCAGCAGCCCACAAGGGACAGGGGTTTATGGAAACACCATATATTTT.

The chain couples TRBV12-1 to TRBJ2-7; no DNA check was done on the table's D call, TRBD2. TRBV12-1 is shown as a pseudogene. The CDR3 runs to 14 residues. The CDR3 protein is CASSFVHMHYEQYV. DNA for the CDR3: TGTGCCAGCAGCTTTGTACACATGCACTACGAGCAGTACGTC.

The gene calls are TRBV6-6 and TRBJ2-3, with 9 bases that match TRBD1. The V segment lost 6 bases and the J segment 14 bases; nucleotides outside the gene matches: 6. This CDR3 contains 11 residues. Looked up from germline, CDR1 is MNHNY and CDR2 is SVGAGI (reference sequence). The chain's CDR3 is CASSYGQGRYF. CDR3 sequence (DNA): TGTGCCAGCAGCTATGGACAGGGGCGGTATTTT.

This chain joins TRBV10-3 and TRBJ2-3; maybe TRBD2 (5 bases). CDR1 is ENHRY, CDR2 SYGVKD, per germline. V lost 3 bases and J lost 4, with 17 bases in between. There are 16 residues in the CDR3. In DNA, the CDR3 is TGTGCCATCAGTGACTTGGAGGTCAGGTCCTCAGATACGCAGTATTTT. As protein: CAISDLEVRSSDTQYF.

The chain is built from TRBV10-3 and TRBJ2-5; 11 positions match TRBD2. This CDR3 comprises 15 residues. V shed 6 bases, J shed 5 bases, and the junction held 8 bases outside the gene matches. The germline V gene encodes CDR1 ENHRY and CDR2 SYGVKD. The CDR3 DNA follows: TGTGCCATCAGGACTAGCGGGGAGCGCCATGAGACCCAGTACTTC. Translated, it gives CAIRTSGERHETQYF.